The next 23 T cell receptor beta chains were all read from a single sample in a study of CD8 T cells in Susac syndrome. Random hexamers primed reverse transcription of about 0.5 to 1 ug RNA. TCRdb independently ran MiXCR on the immunoSEQ multiplex PCR reads; one entry per CDR3 protein. The sample shows 150,000 to 190,000 distinct CDR3 sequences, over 95% of them seen only once. Sequenced material: CD8+ T cells from PBMCs. All receptors come from a human donor with multiple sclerosis.

The chain couples TRBV27 to TRBJ2-4; D ambiguous. Trimming removed 2 bases at V and 2 bases at J, with 7 bases between. The CDR3 extends over 14 amino acids. Germline V gene lookup returns CDR1 MNHEY and CDR2 SMNVEV (reference sequence). The chain's CDR3 is CASSLRGPKNIQYF. CDR3 bases: TGTGCCAGCAGTTTAAGAGGACCCAAAAACATTCAGTACTTC.

The CDR3 protein is CASSYENTEAFF. For the CDR3, the DNA is TGTGCCAGCAGTTACGAGAACACTGAAGCTTTCTTT. The rearrangement links TRBV6-5 to TRBJ1-1; no reliable D call. The ends were cut back, 2 bases at V and 1 base at J, with 2 bases in the middle. Germline V gene sequence: CDR1 MNHEY, CDR2 SVGAGI. The CDR3 is made up of 12 amino acids.

The gene calls are TRBV30 and TRBJ1-1, with D hard to call. The CDR3 is 13 residues long. With 4 bases removed from V and 4 bases from J, the gap between germline ends came to 13 bases. Germline V gene lookup returns CDR1 GTSNPN and CDR2 SVGIG (reference sequence). The CDR3 DNA follows: TGTGCCTGGACCCCGGAGGAGGGCACTGAAGCTTTCTTT. Translated, it gives CAWTPEEGTEAFF.

This chain links TRBV7-9 with TRBJ1-2; 8 nucleotides align to TRBD1. The CDR3 covers 17 residues. V lost 4 bases and J lost 6; bases outside the gene matches: 16. Germline CDR1 is SEHNR and CDR2 is FQNEAQ (reference sequence). The CDR3 region has the DNA TGTGCCAGCAGCTCGGCGGGGAGGGCGGACAGGGATAATGGCTACACCTTC. Protein: CASSSAGRADRDNGYTF.

The CDR3: CASSLDVYYGYTF. The CDR3 DNA reads TGTGCCAGCAGTTTAGACGTGTACTATGGCTACACCTTC. The chain joins TRBV27 to TRBJ1-2; no clear D gene. Germline-derived CDR1 and CDR2 are MNHEY and SMNVEV (reference sequence). The V end lost 2 bases, the J end lost 3 bases, and 7 bases lay between the germline ends. This CDR3 contains 13 residues.

The J gene is TRBJ2-2, the V gene TRBV15; the D gene could be TRBD1 or TRBD2 (5 bases each). Between the trimmed V and J ends, which lost 0 bases and 4 bases, there was a span of 12 bases. The CDR3 has 16 residues. The germline V gene has CDR1 LNHNV and CDR2 YYDKDF (reference sequence). CDR3 coding DNA: TGTGCCACCAGCAGAGAACGGGGCTTCCGCACCGGGGAGCTGTTTTTT. Residues: CATSRERGFRTGELFF.

CDR3: CSVEEGADTEAFF. The CDR3 bases are TGCAGCGTTGAAGAGGGGGCGGACACTGAAGCTTTCTTT. The J gene is TRBJ1-1, the V gene TRBV29-1; TRBD1 might be the D (6 bases). Trimming shortened V by 0 bases and J by 3 bases, and 8 bases separated the two germline ends. The CDR3 runs to 13 residues. Germline lookup yields CDR1 SQVTM and CDR2 ANQGSEA.

V usage is TRBV29-1 and J usage is TRBJ2-1, with 9 bases matching TRBD2. Unmatched junction bases numbered 9, after V lost 5 bases and J lost 7 bases. In germline, CDR1 is SQVTM, CDR2 ANQGSEA. The length of the CDR3 is 14 residues. The CDR3 region has the DNA TGCAGCGTTCTCAGGGGCGGGGGGGCAAATGAGCAGTTCTTC. This translates into CSVLRGGGANEQFF.

The rearrangement joins TRBV3-1 to TRBJ1-1; no clear D. The V and J ends lost 4 bases and 3 bases respectively, with 18 bases between them. Germline CDR1 and CDR2: LGHDT and YNNKEL (reference sequence). There are 16 residues in the CDR3. CDR3 loop: CASSRVQGETYTEAFF. DNA for the CDR3: TGTGCCAGCAGCCGAGTTCAAGGAGAGACTTACACTGAAGCTTTCTTT.

This chain links TRBV2 with TRBJ2-7; no firm D call. Germline V lookup: CDR1 SNHLY, CDR2 FYNNEI. This CDR3 contains 14 residues. V dropped 3 bases and J dropped 3 bases, with 12 bases sitting between them. Here the CDR3 reads CASSDLGTIYEQYF. CDR3 in DNA: TGTGCCAGCAGTGATTTGGGAACTATCTACGAGCAGTACTTC.

This clonotype came up a few times. This sequence joins TRBV12-3 or TRBV12-4 and TRBJ2-5; weak D call: TRBD2 (6 bases). V lost 3 bases to trimming and J lost 0 bases, with 8 bases between them. The CDR3 runs 14 residues. The CDR3 region is CASSLEGYQETQYF. Here the CDR3 DNA reads TGTGCCAGCAGTTTGGAGGGGTACCAAGAGACCCAGTACTTC.

This chain joins TRBV11-2 and TRBJ2-5, with TRBD1 matching 8 bases. The germline V gene has CDR1 SGHAT and CDR2 FQNNGV. The ends lost 5 bases at V and 2 bases at J; junction bases unmatched: 7. CDR3 size: 15 residues. The CDR3, as DNA: TGTGCCAGCAGCCGCCGGGACAGGATACAAGAGACCCAGTACTTC. Translation: CASSRRDRIQETQYF.

The CDR3 region is CASSPARGRNTEAFF. CDR3 in DNA: TGTGCCAGCAGTCCAGCGAGGGGACGTAACACTGAAGCTTTCTTT. This chain joins TRBV27 and TRBJ1-1, with D possibly matching TRBD1 (5 bases). Germline-derived CDR1 and CDR2 are MNHEY and SMNVEV (reference sequence). Trimming left V 5 bases short and J 2 bases short, with 15 bases between. The CDR3 is 15 residues long.

The gene calls are TRBV30 and TRBJ2-7; D remains ambiguous. This CDR3 spans 12 amino acids. V lost 2 bases to trimming and J lost 3 bases, with 8 bases between them. CDR1 is GTSNPN and CDR2 is SVGIG in the germline V gene (reference sequence). As DNA, the CDR3 is TGTGCCTGGAGTCTGGGATACTACGAGCAGTACTTC. Translated: CAWSLGYYEQYF.

The chain carries TRBV27 and TRBJ2-7; D tentatively fits TRBD1 or TRBD2 (5 bases each). Germline lookup yields CDR1 MNHEY and CDR2 SMNVEV (reference sequence). The CDR3 consists of 16 residues. V lost 6 bases and J lost 3, with 21 bases in between. CDR3 nucleotides: TGTGCCAGCAGCCCCCAGACCGGGACGGTATTCTACGAGCAGTACGTC. Its protein product is CASSPQTGTVFYEQYV.

The genes are TRBV7-2 and TRBJ2-2, with D perhaps TRBD2 (5 bases). Germline-derived CDR1 and CDR2 are SGHTA and FQGNSA. V was trimmed by 5 bases and J by 1 base, leaving 8 bases between them. The length of the CDR3 is 14 residues. The CDR3 sequence: CASSHRGNTGELFF. The CDR3 DNA follows: TGTGCCAGCAGCCACCGGGGGAACACCGGGGAGCTGTTTTTT.

The rearrangement joins TRBV3-1 to TRBJ2-2, with unresolved D. Per germline, CDR1 LGHDT and CDR2 YNNKEL (reference sequence). The CDR3 runs 13 residues. The V gene lost 2 bases and the J gene lost 7 bases, with 8 bases spanning the gap. The CDR3 loop reads CASSQSGHGELFF. The CDR3 nucleotides are TGTGCCAGCAGCCAATCTGGCCACGGGGAGCTGTTTTTT.

This chain connects TRBV29-1 to TRBJ2-5, with D perhaps matching TRBD1 (5 bases). The germline V gene has CDR1 SQVTM and CDR2 ANQGSEA. The CDR3 is 16 amino acids. V shed 1 base and J shed 2 bases, with 17 bases lying between them. CDR3 in amino acids: CSVEVAAGWAQETQYF. CDR3 nucleotide sequence: TGCAGCGTTGAAGTGGCGGCAGGGTGGGCACAAGAGACCCAGTACTTC.

CDR3 DNA: TGTGCCAGCAGCCCCAGGGACAGCACAGATACGCAGTATTTT. It is translated as CASSPRDSTDTQYF. V gene TRBV7-2 combines with J gene TRBJ2-3; the D call may be TRBD1 or TRBD2 (5 bases each). CDR1 SGHTA and CDR2 FQGNSA come from the germline V gene. Trimming left V 5 bases short and J 0 bases short, with 9 bases between. The length of the CDR3 is 14 residues. Together with reference TRBV7-2 and TRBJ2-3, the CDR3 gives the full variable domain: GAGVSQSPSNKVTEKGKDVELRCDPISGHTALYWYRQSLGQGLEFLIYFQGNSAPDKSGLPSDRFSAERTGGSVSTLTIQRTQQEDSAVYLCASSPRDSTDTQYFGPGTRLTVL.

The chain uses TRBV9 and TRBJ2-5; TRBD1 matches at 11 bases. Trimming took 3 bases from V and 5 from J; bases not matched to a gene: 6. CDR3 size: 15 residues. CDR1 is SGDLS, CDR2 YYNGEE, per germline. CDR3 loop: CASSASGTGGETQYF. The CDR3 DNA is TGTGCCAGCAGCGCGTCCGGGACAGGGGGGGAGACCCAGTACTTC.

V and J are TRBV29-1 and TRBJ2-1, with 13 bases identical to TRBD2. Germline trimming cut 4 bases from V and 1 base from J; bases unmatched to any gene: 1. This CDR3 has 15 amino acids. Germline CDR1 is SQVTM and CDR2 is ANQGSEA. As DNA, the CDR3 is TGCAGCGTTGGACTAGCGGGGGGTTCCTACAATGAGCAGTTCTTC. It encodes CSVGLAGGSYNEQFF.

V usage is TRBV15 and J usage is TRBJ2-7; D not certain. The CDR3 length is 16 residues. V was trimmed by 2 bases and J by 1 base, leaving 15 bases between them. From germline, CDR1 is LNHNV and CDR2 YYDKDF (reference sequence). This CDR3 reads CATSRIGMAESYEQYV. CDR3 coding DNA: TGTGCCACCAGCAGAATTGGGATGGCTGAATCCTACGAGCAGTACGTC.

The chain couples TRBV20-1 to TRBJ1-2; maybe TRBD1 (6 bases). The CDR3 totals 14 residues. The V gene's germline CDR1 is DFQATT and CDR2 SNEGSKA (reference sequence). With 0 bases removed from V and 3 bases from J, the gap between germline ends came to 11 bases. The CDR3 DNA reads as TGCAGTGCTAGAGATTACGGGACACACTATGGCTACACCTTC. Protein: CSARDYGTHYGYTF.